Each of the 10 T cell receptor beta chains below was sequenced from the same sample in a study of beta chain features in type 1 diabetes. Their recognized antigens are unknown. Expressed TCRB transcripts got sequenced, as all isolated RNA was reverse transcribed. Sequencing used immunoSEQ multiplex PCR; TCRdb keeps in-frame clones, though not all of them. The sample contains 200,000 to 300,000 clones, roughly a tenth of which appear only once. Points from the study as a whole: For Type 1 diabetes patients, all four CD4+ subsets carried TCRB CDR3s that were moderately but significantly shorter.

Sequenced: naive CD4+ T cells from blood. These receptors were taken from a man younger than 40 with type 1 diabetes.

The chain has TRBV18 and TRBJ2-5; TRBD1 might be the D (5 bases). Germline V gene data show CDR1 as KGHSH and CDR2 as LQKENI. V was clipped by 3 bases and J by 5 bases, with 16 bases between them. This CDR3 spans 15 amino acids. The CDR3 bases are TGTGCCAGCTCACCCTCCCCCCAGGGCAGGGAGACCCAGTACTTC. It yields the protein CASSPSPQGRETQYF.

The rearrangement links TRBV29-1 to TRBJ1-1, with TRBD1 matching 10 bases. This CDR3 is built from 13 residues. CDR1 and CDR2 (germline): SQVTM, ANQGSEA. V was clipped by 6 bases and J by 5 bases; unmatched bases: 6. The CDR3 sequence: CSVVGQGGTEAFF. CDR3 DNA sequence: TGCAGCGTAGTTGGACAGGGGGGAACTGAAGCTTTCTTT.

This clone was counted only a few times. The chain employs TRBV11-1 and TRBJ2-7; possible D gene TRBD1, 6 bases. This CDR3 spans 14 amino acids. The V end lost 5 bases, the J end lost 3 bases, and 14 bases lay between the germline ends. Per the germline V gene, CDR1 is SGHAT and CDR2 is FQDESV (reference sequence). The CDR3 DNA sequence: TGTGCCAGCAGCACTACTACAGGGTACTACGAGCAGTACTTC. Translation gives CASSTTTGYYEQYF.

This chain uses TRBV4-3 with TRBJ2-3, with 8 nucleotides matching TRBD2. Germline CDR1 is LGHNA and CDR2 is YSLEER. V shed 0 bases and J 5 bases; nucleotides not matched to a gene: 1. The CDR3 has 14 residues. The CDR3 sequence: CASSQDRGGDTQYF. The CDR3 DNA follows: TGCGCCAGCAGCCAAGACCGGGGGGGAGATACGCAGTATTTT.

The rearrangement uses TRBV7-8 and TRBJ2-3; D is perhaps TRBD1 (5 bases). The CDR3 is 14 amino acids. V lost 4 bases to trimming and J lost 2 bases, with 10 bases between them. Germline V CDR1 and CDR2: SGHVS, FQNEAQ. The CDR3 bases are TGTGCCAGCAGCTACGACAGTCTCACAGATACGCAGTATTTT. This codes for CASSYDSLTDTQYF.

This clone came up a few times. The V call is TRBV21-1, the J call TRBJ1-6. TRBV21-1 is given as a pseudogene. The CDR3 loop spans 11 amino acids. The CDR3 spells CPTGKNSPLHF. The CDR3 bases are TGCCCGACCGGGAAGAATTCACCCCTCCACTTT.

The chain couples TRBV5-1 to TRBJ2-7; D not certain. Germline lookup yields CDR1 SGHRS and CDR2 YFSETQ. The CDR3 contains 12 residues. Trimming left V 4 bases short and J 4 bases short, with 9 bases between. The CDR3 sequence is CASSTTAYEQYF. For the CDR3, the DNA is TGCGCCAGCAGCACGACTGCTTACGAGCAGTACTTC.

This clone showed up just a few times. This rearrangement joins TRBV29-1 to TRBJ2-2; 7 bases are a match to TRBD1. Germline loops: CDR1 SQVTM, CDR2 ANQGSEA. The J segment lost 6 bases and the V segment lost 2 bases, leaving 3 bases of the junction unmatched. There are 13 residues in the CDR3. The CDR3 DNA follows: TGCAGCGTTGAACGGCAGGGGGCCGGGGAGCTGTTTTTT. Protein: CSVERQGAGELFF.

This sequence joins TRBV11-2 and TRBJ2-1; tentatively, D is TRBD1 (6 bases). The germline CDR1 and CDR2 sequences are SGHAT and FQNNGV. The V and J ends lost 6 bases and 4 bases respectively, with 13 bases between them. The CDR3 runs 14 residues. The chain's CDR3 is CASSSGQLYNEQFF. CDR3 coding DNA: TGTGCCAGCAGTTCAGGACAGTTATACAATGAGCAGTTCTTC.

The gene calls are TRBV4-1 and TRBJ2-7, with TRBD2 matching over 7 bases. The CDR3 is 16 amino acids. V lost 0 bases and J lost 3; bases outside the gene matches: 8. In germline, CDR1 is MGHRA, CDR2 YSYEKL. For the CDR3, the DNA is TGCGCCAGCAGCCAAGAGGGTGCGGGGGTCCTCTACGAGCAGTACTTC. It yields the protein CASSQEGAGVLYEQYF.